This note documents a single T cell receptor (beta chain) sequence. The data were obtained in a study of cytomegalovirus exposure and HLA in healthy donors. PCR employed 60 Vbeta and 13 Jbeta primers. The assay was immunoSEQ multiplex PCR, and TCRdb's table has in-frame clones only and misses some. The table gives about 77,000 clones; the top ten clones make up around 13% of it. There are 13 residues in the CDR3. The junction had 4 bases not matched to a gene; V was cut back by 3 bases and J by 4 bases. CDR1 SGHNT and CDR2 YYREEE come from the germline V gene (reference sequence). J is TRBJ2-7 and V is TRBV5-4; 7 nucleotides match TRBD1. Material: PBMCs. The source is a man aged 45 to 65 in good health and CMV-seropositive. CDR3 residues: CASSYDREYEQYV. The CDR3 nucleotides are TGTGCCAGCAGCTACGACAGGGAATACGAGCAGTACGTC.